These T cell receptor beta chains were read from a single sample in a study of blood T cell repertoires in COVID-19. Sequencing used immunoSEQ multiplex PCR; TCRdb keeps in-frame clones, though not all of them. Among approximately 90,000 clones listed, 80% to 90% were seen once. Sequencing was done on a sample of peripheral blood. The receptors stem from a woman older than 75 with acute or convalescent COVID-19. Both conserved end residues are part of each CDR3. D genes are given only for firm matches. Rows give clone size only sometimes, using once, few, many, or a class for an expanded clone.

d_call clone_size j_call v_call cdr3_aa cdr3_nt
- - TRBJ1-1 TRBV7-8 CASSPDRGRSTEAFF TGTGCCAGCAGCCCCGACCGGGGGAGAAGCACTGAAGCTTTCTTT
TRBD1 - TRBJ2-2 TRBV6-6 CASSRGYTGELFF TGTGCCAGCAGCAGGGGGTACACCGGGGAGCTGTTTTTT
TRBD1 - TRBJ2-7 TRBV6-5 CASGFRGQGEQYF TGTGCCAGCGGGTTCAGGGGGCAAGGCGAGCAGTACTTC
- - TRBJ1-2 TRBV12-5 CASGLALEGGRSGGYTF TGTGCTAGTGGTTTGGCCCTCGAGGGTGGTCGGAGCGGTGGCTACACCTTC
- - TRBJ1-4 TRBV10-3 CAIRGAVNEKLFF TGTGCCATCAGGGGGGCCGTGAATGAAAAACTGTTTTTT
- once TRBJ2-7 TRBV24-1 CATLPTGPLFLEQYF TGTGCCACCCTACCTACAGGGCCCCTCTTCCTCGAGCAGTACTTC
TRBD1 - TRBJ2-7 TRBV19 CASADRGRSYEQYF TGTGCCAGTGCGGACAGGGGTCGGTCCTACGAGCAGTACTTC
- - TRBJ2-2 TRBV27 CASSLSRDTGELFF TGTGCCAGCAGTTTATCCAGGGACACCGGGGAGCTGTTTTTT
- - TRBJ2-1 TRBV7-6 CASSPVLNPRSYNEQFF TGTGCCAGCAGCCCAGTTCTCAACCCACGCTCCTACAATGAGCAGTTCTTC
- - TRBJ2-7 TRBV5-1 CARDEQYF TGCGCCCGAGACGAGCAGTACTTC
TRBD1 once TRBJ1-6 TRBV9 CASSVGTGESPLHF TGTGCCAGCAGCGTAGGGACAGGGGAGTCACCCCTCCACTTT
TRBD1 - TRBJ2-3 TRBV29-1 CSVDWDRSLDTQYF TGCAGCGTTGACTGGGACAGGTCCTTAGATACGCAGTATTTT
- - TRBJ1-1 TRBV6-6 CASSYAGVGTEAFF TGTGCCAGCAGTTACGCAGGCGTTGGCACTGAAGCTTTCTTT
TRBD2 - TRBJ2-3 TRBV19 CASSIGTSGSDTQYF TGTGCCAGTAGTATAGGGACTAGCGGTTCGGATACGCAGTATTTT
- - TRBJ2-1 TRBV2 CASSALGPPNEQFF TGTGCCAGCAGTGCGCTTGGGCCTCCCAATGAGCAGTTCTTC
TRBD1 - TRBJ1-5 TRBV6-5 CASSPRQGQPQHF TGTGCCAGCAGTCCCCGACAGGGCCAGCCCCAGCATTTT
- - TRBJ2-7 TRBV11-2 CASSSYMDPTEEQYF TGTGCCAGCAGCTCCTACATGGATCCTACAGAGGAGCAGTACTTC
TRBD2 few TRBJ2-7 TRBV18 CASSPAGGYEQYF TGTGCCAGCTCACCGGCGGGGGGTTACGAGCAGTACTTC
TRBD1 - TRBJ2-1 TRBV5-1 CASSWTGGVYNEQFF TGCGCCAGCAGCTGGACAGGGGGCGTATACAATGAGCAGTTCTTC
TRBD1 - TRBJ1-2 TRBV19 CASSSWTGADYGYTF TGTGCCAGTAGTTCCTGGACAGGAGCAGACTATGGCTACACCTTC
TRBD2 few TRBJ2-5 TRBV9 CASSVGASGGIQETQYF TGTGCCAGCAGCGTAGGGGCTAGCGGGGGGATCCAGGAGACCCAGTACTTC
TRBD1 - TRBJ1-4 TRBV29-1 CSVDRGQGEKLFF TGCAGCGTTGATCGAGGACAGGGTGAAAAACTGTTTTTT
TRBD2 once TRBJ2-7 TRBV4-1 CASSQELAGGFYEQYF TGCGCCAGCAGCCAAGAATTAGCGGGGGGGTTCTACGAGCAGTACTTC
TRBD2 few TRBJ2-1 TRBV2 CATPGLAPFF TGTGCCACCCCGGGACTAGCCCCGTTCTTC
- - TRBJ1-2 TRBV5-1 CASSLMGQINYGYTF TGCGCCAGCAGCTTGATGGGCCAGATCAACTATGGCTACACCTTC
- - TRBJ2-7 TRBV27 CASSSQGSYEQYF TGTGCCAGCAGTTCACAGGGCTCCTACGAGCAGTACTTC
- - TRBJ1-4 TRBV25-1 CASHRGGNEKLFF TGTGCCAGCCATCGGGGAGGTAATGAAAAACTGTTTTTT
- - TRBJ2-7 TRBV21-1 CASKAEAPKEQYF TGTGCCAGCAAGGCCGAGGCCCCCAAGGAGCAGTACTTC
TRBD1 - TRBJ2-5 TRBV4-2 CASSQDKGQGKTQYF TGTGCCAGCAGCCAAGATAAAGGACAGGGAAAGACCCAGTACTTC
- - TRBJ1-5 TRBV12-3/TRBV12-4 CASSYRAGQPQHF TGTGCCAGCAGTTACAGGGCCGGTCAGCCCCAGCATTTT
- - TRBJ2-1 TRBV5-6 CASSSPTRPLDEQFF TGTGCCAGCAGCTCGCCCACTAGGCCCCTCGATGAGCAGTTCTTC
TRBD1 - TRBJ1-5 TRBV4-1 CASSLGQVNQPQHF TGCGCCAGCAGCCTTGGACAGGTCAATCAGCCCCAGCATTTT
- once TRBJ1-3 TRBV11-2 CASSTTVGNTIYF TGTGCCAGCAGCACGACAGTTGGAAACACCATATATTTT
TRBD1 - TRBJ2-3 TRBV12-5 CASGSRGQGEAQYF TGTGCTAGTGGCTCTCGAGGACAGGGCGAGGCGCAGTATTTT
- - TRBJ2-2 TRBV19 CASSIMEVSGELFF TGTGCCAGTAGTATCATGGAGGTATCCGGGGAGCTGTTTTTT
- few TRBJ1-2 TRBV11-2 CASSLGGAWYYGYTF TGTGCCAGCAGCTTGGGGGGGGCCTGGTACTATGGCTACACCTTC
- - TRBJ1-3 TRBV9 CASSVEGERNTIYF TGTGCCAGCAGCGTAGAGGGGGAGAGGAACACCATATATTTT
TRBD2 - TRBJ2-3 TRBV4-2 CASSQEEGLAADTQYF TGTGCCAGCAGCCAAGAGGAGGGACTAGCGGCAGATACGCAGTATTTT
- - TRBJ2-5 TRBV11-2 CASRRIAQETQYF TGTGCCAGCAGGCGCATCGCCCAAGAGACCCAGTACTTC
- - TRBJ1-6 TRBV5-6 CASSFGTPNNSPLHF TGTGCCAGCAGCTTCGGGACACCAAATAATTCACCCCTCCACTTT
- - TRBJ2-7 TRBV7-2 CASSWLEGIFYEQYF TGTGCCAGCAGCTGGTTAGAGGGAATATTCTACGAGCAGTACTTC
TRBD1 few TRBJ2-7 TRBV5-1 CASSLKPPGQGDEQYF TGCGCCAGCAGCTTGAAACCACCGGGACAGGGGGACGAGCAGTACTTC
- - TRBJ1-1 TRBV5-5 CASSFRGTEAFF TGTGCCAGCAGCTTCAGGGGAACTGAAGCTTTCTTT
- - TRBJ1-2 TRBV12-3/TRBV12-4 CASSSGNYGYTF TGTGCCAGCAGTTCCGGGAACTATGGCTACACCTTC
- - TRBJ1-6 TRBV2 CASNSFNSPLHF TGTGCCAGCAACAGCTTTAATTCACCCCTCCACTTT
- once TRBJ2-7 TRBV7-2 CASSLDPSAREQYF TGTGCCAGCAGCTTAGACCCCTCCGCTCGGGAGCAGTACTTC
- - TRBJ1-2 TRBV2 CASSVLIGYTF TGTGCCAGCAGTGTCCTTATTGGCTACACCTTC
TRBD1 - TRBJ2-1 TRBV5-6 CASSRDRGHYNEQFF TGTGCCAGCAGTAGGGACAGGGGCCACTACAATGAGCAGTTCTTC